This T cell receptor beta chain was retrieved from a study of blood T cells in healthy people across ages. To note about this clonotype: Its antigen is not known.

Every participating donor contributed roughly 10 milliliters of peripheral blood through a draw. Each sample yielded at least 5 micrograms of PBMC total RNA. Study-level points and caveats: Roughly linear age-related decline in beta diversity appeared, significant by age roughly 40.

A sample-barcoded 5' primer and a J-beta primer mix were used in a second PCR of about 7 to 12 cycles. TCRdb processed the 5' RACE reads anew with MiXCR; each CDR3 protein has one entry. This table holds about 1.8 million distinct CDR3 sequences, around 50% found once. Germline-derived CDR1 and CDR2 are MNHNS and SASEGT. J lost 4 bases, V lost 4 bases, and 4 bases had no gene match. The CDR3 consists of 14 residues. The chain carries TRBV6-1 and TRBJ1-2; 9 nucleotides align to TRBD1. The sample consisted of blood. The sequence came from a woman aged 40 to 50 in good health. The CDR3 sequence: CASSGDRDGYGYTF. The CDR3 DNA reads as TGTGCCAGCAGTGGGGACAGGGATGGCTATGGCTACACCTTC.